The clone carrying this T cell receptor beta chain was counted many times. The antigen remains unidentified. This CDR3 spans 14 amino acids. V was cut by 4 bases and J by 8 bases, with 17 bases left in between. Looked up from germline, CDR1 is SGHVS and CDR2 is FQNEAQ. The entry originates in a study of T cell repertoires in cytomegalovirus infection. Study-level results: Of the TCR beta families, the public ones yielded a cumulative frequency that identified carriers of CMV plus the relevant HLA.

TCRdb ran MiXCR on the reads and lists one entry per CDR3 protein. The table shows nearly 450,000 distinct CDR3 sequences, with 30% to 40% occurring only once. The TCR sequence derives from a human donor in good health (CMV status not recorded). Some clones in this sample may be carry-over from other donors' samples. Specimen: PBMCs. This rearrangement joins TRBV7-8 to TRBJ1-2; D is possibly TRBD1 (5 bases). CDR3 DNA: TGTGCCAGCAGCTATCAACAGGAGTCTGGAGGCTACACCTTC. Its protein product is CASSYQQESGGYTF.